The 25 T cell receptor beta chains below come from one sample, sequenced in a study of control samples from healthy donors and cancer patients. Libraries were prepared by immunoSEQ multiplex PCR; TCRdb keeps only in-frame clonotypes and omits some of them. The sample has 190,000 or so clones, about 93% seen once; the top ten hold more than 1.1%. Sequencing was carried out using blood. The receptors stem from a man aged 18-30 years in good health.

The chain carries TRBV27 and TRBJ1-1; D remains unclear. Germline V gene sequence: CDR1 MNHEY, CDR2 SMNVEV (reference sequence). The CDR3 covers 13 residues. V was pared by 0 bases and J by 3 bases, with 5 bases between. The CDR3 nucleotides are TGTGCCAGCAGTTTATCGAGACACACTGAAGCTTTCTTT. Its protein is CASSLSRHTEAFF.

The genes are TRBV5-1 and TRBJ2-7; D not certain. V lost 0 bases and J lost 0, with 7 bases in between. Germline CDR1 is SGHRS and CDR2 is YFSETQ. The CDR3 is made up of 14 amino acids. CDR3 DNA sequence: TGCGCCAGCAGCTTGGGAGAGGTCTCCTACGAGCAGTACTTC. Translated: CASSLGEVSYEQYF.

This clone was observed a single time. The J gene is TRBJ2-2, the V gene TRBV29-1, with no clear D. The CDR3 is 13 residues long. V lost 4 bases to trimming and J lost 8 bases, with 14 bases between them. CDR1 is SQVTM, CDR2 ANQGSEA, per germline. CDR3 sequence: CSVVRATLGELFF. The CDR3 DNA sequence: TGCAGCGTTGTAAGGGCAACCTTAGGGGAGCTGTTTTTT.

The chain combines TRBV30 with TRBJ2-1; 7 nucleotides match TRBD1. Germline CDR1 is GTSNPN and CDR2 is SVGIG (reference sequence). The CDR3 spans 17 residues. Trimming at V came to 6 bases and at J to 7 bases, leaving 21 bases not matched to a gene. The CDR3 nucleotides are TGTGCCTGTTTGACACAGGGGAACAGGTTGACCAAAAATGAGCAGTTCTTC. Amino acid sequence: CACLTQGNRLTKNEQFF. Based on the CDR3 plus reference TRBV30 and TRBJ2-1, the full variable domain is SQTIHQWPATLVQPVGSPLSLECTVEGTSNPNLYWYRQAAGRGLQLLFYSVGIGQISSEVPQNLSASRPQDRQFILSSKKLLLSDSGFYLCACLTQGNRLTKNEQFFGPGTRLTVL.

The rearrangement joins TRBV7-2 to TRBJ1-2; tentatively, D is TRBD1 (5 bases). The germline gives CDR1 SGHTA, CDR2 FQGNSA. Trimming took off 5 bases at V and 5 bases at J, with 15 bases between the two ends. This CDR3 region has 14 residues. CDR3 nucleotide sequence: TGTGCCAGCAGCCGGGACGGACCCTTTTATGGCTACACCTTC. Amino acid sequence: CASSRDGPFYGYTF. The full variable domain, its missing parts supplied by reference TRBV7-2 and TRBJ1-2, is GAGVSQSPSNKVTEKGKDVELRCDPISGHTALYWYRQSLGQGLEFLIYFQGNSAPDKSGLPSDRFSAERTGGSVSTLTIQRTQQEDSAVYLCASSRDGPFYGYTFGSGTRLTVV.

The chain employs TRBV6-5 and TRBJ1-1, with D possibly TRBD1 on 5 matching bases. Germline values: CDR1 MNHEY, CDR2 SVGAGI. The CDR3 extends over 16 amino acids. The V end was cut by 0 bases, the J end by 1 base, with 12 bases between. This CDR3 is CASSYSTGRQNTEAFF. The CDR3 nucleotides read TGTGCCAGCAGTTACTCAACGGGACGGCAGAACACTGAAGCTTTCTTT.

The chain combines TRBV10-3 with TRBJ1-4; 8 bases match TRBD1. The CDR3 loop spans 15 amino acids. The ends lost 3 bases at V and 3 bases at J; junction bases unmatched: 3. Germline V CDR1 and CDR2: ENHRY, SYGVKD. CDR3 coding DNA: TGTGCCATCAGTGACCAGACAGGGGCTAATGAAAAACTGTTTTTT. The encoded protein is CAISDQTGANEKLFF.

The CDR3 spells CASSDPRKGGSSPLHF. DNA for the CDR3: TGTGCCAGCAGTGACCCCCGTAAAGGGGGCAGTTCACCCCTCCACTTT. The chain combines TRBV25-1 with TRBJ1-6; 7 bases are shared with TRBD1. The length of the CDR3 is 16 residues. CDR1 MGHDK and CDR2 SYGVNS come from the germline V gene. Unmatched junction bases numbered 11, after V lost 3 bases and J lost 9 bases.

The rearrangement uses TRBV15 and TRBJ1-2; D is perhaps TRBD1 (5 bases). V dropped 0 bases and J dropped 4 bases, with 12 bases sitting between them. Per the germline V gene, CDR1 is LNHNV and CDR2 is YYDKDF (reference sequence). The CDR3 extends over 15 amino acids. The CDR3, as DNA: TGTGCCACCAGCAGAGATCAGGGCACCGCCTATGGCTACACCTTC. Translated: CATSRDQGTAYGYTF. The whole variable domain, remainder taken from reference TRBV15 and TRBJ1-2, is DAMVIQNPRYQVTQFGKPVTLSCSQTLNHNVMYWYQQKSSQAPKLLFHYYDKDFNNEADTPDNFQSRRPNTSFCFLDIRSPGLGDTAMYLCATSRDQGTAYGYTFGSGTRLTVV.

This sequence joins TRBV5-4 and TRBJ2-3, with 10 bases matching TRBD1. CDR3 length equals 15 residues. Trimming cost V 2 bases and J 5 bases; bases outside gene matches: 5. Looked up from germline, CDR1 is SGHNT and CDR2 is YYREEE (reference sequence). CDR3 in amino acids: CASSFRTGGEDTQYF. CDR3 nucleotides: TGTGCCAGCAGCTTTAGGACAGGGGGAGAAGATACGCAGTATTTT. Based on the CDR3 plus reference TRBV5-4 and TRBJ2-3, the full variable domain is ETGVTQSPTHLIKTRGQQVTLRCSSQSGHNTVSWYQQALGQGPQFIFQYYREEENGRGNFPPRFSGLQFPNYSSELNVNALELDDSALYLCASSFRTGGEDTQYFGPGTRLTVL.

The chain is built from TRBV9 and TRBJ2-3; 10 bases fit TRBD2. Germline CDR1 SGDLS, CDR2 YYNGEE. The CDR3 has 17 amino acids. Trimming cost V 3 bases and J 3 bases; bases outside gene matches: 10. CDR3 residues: CASSGAAGGPKTDTQYF. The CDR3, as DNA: TGTGCCAGCAGCGGGGCAGCGGGGGGGCCCAAGACAGATACGCAGTATTTT.

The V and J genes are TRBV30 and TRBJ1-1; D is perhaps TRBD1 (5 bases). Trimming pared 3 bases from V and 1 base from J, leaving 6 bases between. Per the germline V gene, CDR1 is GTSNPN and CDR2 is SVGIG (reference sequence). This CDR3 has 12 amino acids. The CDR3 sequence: CAWSQGNTEAFF. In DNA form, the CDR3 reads TGTGCCTGGAGCCAGGGGAACACTGAAGCTTTCTTT.

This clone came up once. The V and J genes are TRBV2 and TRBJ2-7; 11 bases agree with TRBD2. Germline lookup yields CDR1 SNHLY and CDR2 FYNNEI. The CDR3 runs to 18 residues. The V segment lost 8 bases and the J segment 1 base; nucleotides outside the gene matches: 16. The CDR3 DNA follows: TGTGCCAGCGGACAGGGACTAGCGGTTGGGTGGGGTTCCTACGAGCAGTACTTC. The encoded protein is CASGQGLAVGWGSYEQYF.

The CDR3 reads CACVRDPYEQYF. The CDR3 coding sequence is TGTGCCTGTGTCAGGGATCCCTACGAGCAGTACTTC. The V gene is TRBV30, the J gene TRBJ2-7; D may be TRBD1 (5 bases). Germline assignment: CDR1 GTSNPN and CDR2 SVGIG (reference sequence). CDR3 size: 12 residues. Trimming left V 6 bases short and J 2 bases short, with 11 bases between. The variable domain in full, with the rest retrieved from reference TRBV30 and TRBJ2-7, is SQTIHQWPATLVQPVGSPLSLECTVEGTSNPNLYWYRQAAGRGLQLLFYSVGIGQISSEVPQNLSASRPQDRQFILSSKKLLLSDSGFYLCACVRDPYEQYFGPGTRLTVT.

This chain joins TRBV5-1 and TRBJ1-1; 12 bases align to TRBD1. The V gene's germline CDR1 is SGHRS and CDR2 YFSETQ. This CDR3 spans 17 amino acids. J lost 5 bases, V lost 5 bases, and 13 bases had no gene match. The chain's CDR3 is CASSYRPGQGAKTEAFF. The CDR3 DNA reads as TGCGCCAGCAGTTACAGACCGGGACAGGGGGCGAAAACTGAAGCTTTCTTT.

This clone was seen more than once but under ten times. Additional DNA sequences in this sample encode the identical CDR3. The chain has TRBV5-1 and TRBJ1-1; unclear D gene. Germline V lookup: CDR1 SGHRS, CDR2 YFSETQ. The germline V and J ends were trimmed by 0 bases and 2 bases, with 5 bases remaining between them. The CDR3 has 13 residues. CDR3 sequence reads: CASSLGRNTEAFF. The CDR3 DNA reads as TGCGCCAGCAGCTTGGGCAGAAACACTGAAGCTTTCTTT.

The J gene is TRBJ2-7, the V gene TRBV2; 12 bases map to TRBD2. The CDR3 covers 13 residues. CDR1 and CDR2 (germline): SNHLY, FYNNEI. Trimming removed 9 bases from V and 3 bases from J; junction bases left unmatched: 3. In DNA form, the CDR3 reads TGTGCCAGTAGGACTAGCGGGGACTACGAGCAGTACTTC. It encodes CASRTSGDYEQYF.

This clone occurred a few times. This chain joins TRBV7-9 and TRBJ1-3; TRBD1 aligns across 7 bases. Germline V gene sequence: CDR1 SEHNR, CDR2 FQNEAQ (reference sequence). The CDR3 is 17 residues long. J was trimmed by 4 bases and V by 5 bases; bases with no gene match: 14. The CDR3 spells CASSHQTGVGYGNTIYF. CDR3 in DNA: TGTGCCAGCAGCCATCAAACAGGGGTTGGATACGGAAACACCATATATTTT. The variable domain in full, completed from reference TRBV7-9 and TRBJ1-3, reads DTGVSQNPRHKITKRGQNVTFRCDPISEHNRLYWYRQTLGQGPEFLTYFQNEAQLEKSRLLSDRFSAERPKGSFSTLEIQRTEQGDSAMYLCASSHQTGVGYGNTIYFGEGSWLTVV.

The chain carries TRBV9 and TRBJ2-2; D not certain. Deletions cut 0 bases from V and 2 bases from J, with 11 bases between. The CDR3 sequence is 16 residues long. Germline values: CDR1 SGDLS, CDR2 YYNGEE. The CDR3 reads CASSVDPVYNTGELFF. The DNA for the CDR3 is TGTGCCAGCAGCGTAGATCCCGTTTATAACACCGGGGAGCTGTTTTTT.

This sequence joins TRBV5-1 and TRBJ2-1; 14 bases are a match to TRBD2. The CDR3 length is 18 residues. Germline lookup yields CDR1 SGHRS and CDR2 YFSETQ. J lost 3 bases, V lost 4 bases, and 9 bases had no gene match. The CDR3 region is CASSDGLAGGPFYNEQFF. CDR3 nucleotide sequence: TGCGCCAGCAGCGACGGACTAGCGGGGGGCCCCTTCTACAATGAGCAGTTCTTC.

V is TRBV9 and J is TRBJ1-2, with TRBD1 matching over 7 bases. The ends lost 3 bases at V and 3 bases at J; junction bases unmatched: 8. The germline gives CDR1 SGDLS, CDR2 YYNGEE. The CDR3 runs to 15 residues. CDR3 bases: TGTGCCAGCAGCGCGACGACAGGGCGGGACTATGGCTACACCTTC. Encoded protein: CASSATTGRDYGYTF. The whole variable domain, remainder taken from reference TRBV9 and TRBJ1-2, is DSGVTQTPKHLITATGQRVTLRCSPRSGDLSVYWYQQSLDQGLQFLIQYYNGEERAKGNILERFSAQQFPDLHSELNLSSLELGDSALYFCASSATTGRDYGYTFGSGTRLTVV.

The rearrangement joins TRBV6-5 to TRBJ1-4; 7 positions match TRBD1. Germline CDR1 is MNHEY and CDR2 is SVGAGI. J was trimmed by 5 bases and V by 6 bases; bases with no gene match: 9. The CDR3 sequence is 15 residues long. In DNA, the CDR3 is TGTGCCAGCAGCCCCACGACAGGGCCAAATGAAAAACTGTTTTTT. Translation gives CASSPTTGPNEKLFF.

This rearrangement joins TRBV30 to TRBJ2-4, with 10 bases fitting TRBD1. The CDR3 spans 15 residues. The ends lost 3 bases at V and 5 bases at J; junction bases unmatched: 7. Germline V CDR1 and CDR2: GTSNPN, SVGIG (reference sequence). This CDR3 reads CAWSLGTGVQNIQYF. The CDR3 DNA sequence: TGTGCCTGGAGCCTTGGGACAGGGGTGCAAAACATTCAGTACTTC.

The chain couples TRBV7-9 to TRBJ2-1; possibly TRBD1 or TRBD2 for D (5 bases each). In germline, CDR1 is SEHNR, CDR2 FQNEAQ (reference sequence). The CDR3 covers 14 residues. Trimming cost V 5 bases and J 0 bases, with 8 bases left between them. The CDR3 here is CASSPGSSYNEQFF. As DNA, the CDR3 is TGTGCCAGCAGCCCAGGGAGCTCCTACAATGAGCAGTTCTTC.

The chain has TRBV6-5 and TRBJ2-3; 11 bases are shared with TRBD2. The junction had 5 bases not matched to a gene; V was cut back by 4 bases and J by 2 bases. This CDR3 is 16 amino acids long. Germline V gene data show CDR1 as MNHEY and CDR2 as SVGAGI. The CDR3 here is CASSLIAGGITDTQYF. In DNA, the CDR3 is TGTGCCAGCAGTTTAATAGCGGGGGGGATCACAGATACGCAGTATTTT.